This T cell receptor (beta chain) was sequenced during a study of blood T cells in healthy people across ages. PCR was performed a second time for roughly 6 to 12 cycles using a sample-barcoded 5' primer and a J-beta primer mix. TCRdb called the 5' RACE reads again in MiXCR, with one record for every CDR3 protein. Seen here are some 1,500,000 distinct CDR3 sequences, roughly 43% observed once, and the top ten hold roughly 3.7%. The CDR3 sequence is 17 residues long. Germline V gene sequence: CDR1 MGHDK, CDR2 SYGVNS. The V gene lost 5 bases and the J gene lost 0 bases, with 19 bases spanning the gap. The specimen was blood. The TCR originated in a woman aged 18-29 years in good health. V is TRBV25-1 and J is TRBJ1-1, with D uncertain. The CDR3 DNA sequence: TGTGCCAGCAGTAATTGGGCCAGTGAGTCCATGAACACTGAAGCTTTCTTT. Its protein is CASSNWASESMNTEAFF.